The 6 T cell receptor beta chains presented below share a single source sample, sequenced in a study of beta chain features in type 1 diabetes. Study findings and constraints: Among all four CD4+ subsets, Type 1 diabetes patients had TCRB CDR3s that were moderately but significantly shorter.

Their antigens are not known. The authors reverse transcribed all of the isolated RNA, so sequencing captured expressed TCRB transcripts. Assay: immunoSEQ multiplex PCR; the TCRdb copy retains only in-frame clones and omits some. The top ten hold 0.015% to 0.017% of the sample, which has around 280,000 clones, 15% seen once. The sequencing sample was made of naive CD4+ T cells from blood. Receptor source: a man between 18 and 29 years old with type 1 diabetes.

This chain uses TRBV7-9 with TRBJ2-3; 10 bases map to TRBD2. The germline V gene encodes CDR1 SEHNR and CDR2 FQNEAQ (reference sequence). V gave up 2 bases and J gave up 1 base; unmatched junction bases: 12. The CDR3 is made up of 19 amino acids. The CDR3 spells CASSLYRLAGVSRTDTQYF. DNA for the CDR3: TGTGCCAGCAGCTTATATCGGCTAGCGGGAGTCTCACGCACAGATACGCAGTATTTT.

Details on this clone: The same CDR3 also results from other DNA sequences found in this sample. The genes are TRBV28 and TRBJ1-5; no definite D call. Trimming left V 1 base short and J 4 bases short, with 2 bases between. Germline V lookup: CDR1 MDHEN, CDR2 SYDVKM. The CDR3 extends over 12 amino acids. CDR3 DNA sequence: TGTGCCAGCAGTTTATTAAATCAGCCCCAGCATTTT. It specifies CASSLLNQPQHF.

This clone has more than one count but fewer than ten. The rearrangement joins TRBV5-4 to TRBJ2-3, with 15 positions matching TRBD2. Trimming took 0 bases from V and 4 from J; bases not matched to a gene: 3. This CDR3 has 17 residues. The germline gives CDR1 SGHNT, CDR2 YYREEE (reference sequence). CDR3: CASSLGGLAGGADTQYF. CDR3 DNA: TGTGCCAGCAGCTTGGGGGGACTAGCGGGGGGAGCAGATACGCAGTATTTT.

The rearrangement links TRBV19 to TRBJ1-5, with D possibly TRBD1 on 6 matching bases. V dropped 3 bases and J dropped 1 base, with 10 bases sitting between them. The CDR3 consists of 15 residues. CDR1 and CDR2 (germline): LNHDA, SQIVND (reference sequence). CDR3 loop: CASSMVGGSNQPQHF. CDR3 coding DNA: TGTGCCAGTAGTATGGTAGGGGGAAGCAATCAGCCCCAGCATTTT.

This chain joins TRBV13 and TRBJ1-5, with 7 positions matching TRBD1. This CDR3 is built from 19 residues. Germline trimming cut 3 bases from V and 3 bases from J; bases unmatched to any gene: 17. Germline loops: CDR1 PRHDT, CDR2 FYEKMQ (reference sequence). CDR3 DNA sequence: TGTGCCAGCAGCTTGAACCTATACAGGGGTATTCAGGTCAATCAGCCCCAGCATTTT. The encoded protein is CASSLNLYRGIQVNQPQHF.

This rearrangement joins TRBV7-9 to TRBJ1-2, with TRBD1 matching 10 bases. The J segment lost 7 bases and the V segment lost 4 bases, leaving 6 bases of the junction unmatched. CDR1 SEHNR and CDR2 FQNEAQ come from the germline V gene (reference sequence). This CDR3 is built from 14 residues. The CDR3 nucleotides are TGTGCCAGCAGCTCCGGGACAGGGGAGCGTGGCTACACCTTC. Its protein product is CASSSGTGERGYTF.